This T cell receptor beta chain derives from a study of T cell changes during pregnancy in multiple sclerosis. Repertoires were generated with immunoSEQ multiplex PCR, while TCRdb's copy carries only in-frame clones and drops some. The table records some 60,000 clones, approximately 91% of them present only once. This receptor was identified in a female donor with multiple sclerosis, enrolled in a pregnancy study. The specimen comprised peripheral blood, sampled in the second trimester of pregnancy.

Here the CDR3 DNA reads TGTGCCACCACCCAGGGGACAGGGGCTTCCCAGCCTGGAAACACCATATATTTT. This sequence encodes CATTQGTGASQPGNTIYF. The chain joins TRBV15 to TRBJ1-3; 10 bases map to TRBD1. V trimming: 7 bases; J trimming: 2 bases; junction bases outside the gene matches: 14. The CDR3 length is 18 residues. Germline lookup yields CDR1 LNHNV and CDR2 YYDKDF (reference sequence).